The T cell receptor beta chain under discussion was sequenced for a study of CD8+CD57+ T cells in acquired aplastic anemia. After removal of 9 bases from V and 4 bases from J, the junction contained 13 bases not matched to a gene. The CDR3 covers 15 residues. CDR1 and CDR2 (germline): SNHLY, FYNNEI. At least ten counts were recorded for this clonotype. Template material for TCR beta VDJ and CDR3 profiling consisted of genomic DNA. Each CDR3 protein is one row after TCRdb ran MiXCR on the reads. The table lists more than 100,000 distinct CDR3 sequences, approximately 41% of them singletons, with roughly 8.1% in the top ten.

The specimen was sorted CD4+, CD8+, or CD8+CD57+ T cells (not recorded which) from PBMCs. The chain carries TRBV2 and TRBJ1-1; 8 bases line up with TRBD1. The receptor comes from a human donor in good health, serving as a control. The CDR3 reads CARNRREGQVTEAFF. The DNA of the CDR3 is TGTGCCAGAAATCGAAGGGAGGGACAGGTCACTGAAGCTTTCTTT.